What follows is one TCR beta chain and its context. Antigen specificity is unknown. These data belong to a study of CD8+CD57+ T cells in acquired aplastic anemia. The overall study: The DNA of sorted CD4+ and CD8+ cells averaged roughly 3.2 ug. CD4+ cell libraries from healthy donors averaged approximately 9.9 million reads. Study results and limitations: Between the patient and control groups, CD8+ Simpson's diversity did not differ significantly.

Germline V gives CDR1 KGHDR, CDR2 SFDVKD. The CDR3 spans 16 residues. V lost 8 bases and J lost 2, with 18 bases in between. The study profiled TCR beta VDJ and CDR3 using genomic DNA as template. TCRdb fed the reads into MiXCR, producing one record per CDR3 protein. This sample yields some 190,000 distinct CDR3 sequences, of which approximately 50% are seen a single time; more than 15% belongs to the top ten. Sequencing was carried out using sorted CD4+, CD8+, or CD8+CD57+ T cells (not recorded which) from PBMCs. The clonotype comes from a human donor in good health, serving as a control. This rearrangement joins TRBV24-1 to TRBJ2-1; the D gene is possibly TRBD2 (5 bases). The CDR3 region is CATTSGPRATYNEQFF. Written as DNA, the CDR3 is TGTGCCACCACTTCCGGACCGCGGGCCACCTACAATGAGCAGTTCTTC.